The source of this T cell receptor (beta chain) is a study of regulatory T cells in long-lasting Graves disease. Whole-study results and caveats: TCR diversity was lower in persistent than newly diagnosed Graves' disease.

Indicated time point: newly diagnosed GD, antithyroid drugs for less than 3 months. Construction of the TCR library relied on RNA isolated from PBMCs. TCR beta libraries were built with iRepertoire HTBI primers and Arm-PCR of CDR3 regions. TCRdb reprocessed the multiplex PCR reads with MiXCR, giving one entry per CDR3 protein. The data show under 250,000 distinct CDR3 sequences, with roughly 19% seen just once and 12% held by the top ten. Germline CDR1 MNHEY, CDR2 SMNVEV (reference sequence). The V end lost 2 bases, the J end lost 7 bases, and 9 bases lay between the germline ends. This CDR3 has 13 residues. This clonotype was seen many times. The antigen is unknown. The same data also went into a second study, on T cells in Graves' hyperthyroidism and ophthalmopathy. That source adds: The HTBI primer set served for first-round RT-PCR of the TCR CDR3.

The rearrangement links TRBV27 to TRBJ1-5, with D hard to call. Sequencing used peripheral blood mononuclear cells (PBMCs), obtained at new diagnosis, from a patient treated with antithyroid drugs. The clonotype comes from a woman in her twenties or thirties with Graves disease. CDR3 coding DNA: TGTGCCAGCAGTTTAAACCCCCTCCAGCCCCAGCATTTT. As protein: CASSLNPLQPQHF.